One T cell receptor beta chain is described in this entry. What it binds is unknown. The sample comes from a study of CD8+ T cells in alopecia areata. The sample's treatment: oral pan-JAK inhibitor, 5-10 mg twice daily. Deletions cut 1 base from V and 4 bases from J, with 11 bases between. The germline gives CDR1 MGHRA, CDR2 YSYEKL. This CDR3 spans 15 amino acids. Overall study findings and caveats: For lesional scalp, especially alopecia totalis/universalis, clonality was higher than in normal scalp. Persistence during tofacitinib was seen for many expanded lesional clones in scalp and blood. For patients receiving tofacitinib, scalp clonality and expanded CD8+ clones among the top 100 significantly decreased.

It was cDNA, reverse transcribed from extracted RNA, that served as the sequencing template. Produced via immunoSEQ multiplex PCR; TCRdb's table is partial and in-frame only. This sample has 160,000 or so clones, with 65% found just once. Sequencing used CD4+ T cells sorted from blood, obtained at week 4, from a patient treated with tofacitinib. The origin of this receptor is a human donor with alopecia areata. This chain connects TRBV4-1 to TRBJ1-5, with D tentatively TRBD1 (6 bases). For the CDR3, the DNA is TGCGCCAGCAGCCAAGTTCCCAGGGGTAATCAGCCCCAGCATTTT. It specifies CASSQVPRGNQPQHF.